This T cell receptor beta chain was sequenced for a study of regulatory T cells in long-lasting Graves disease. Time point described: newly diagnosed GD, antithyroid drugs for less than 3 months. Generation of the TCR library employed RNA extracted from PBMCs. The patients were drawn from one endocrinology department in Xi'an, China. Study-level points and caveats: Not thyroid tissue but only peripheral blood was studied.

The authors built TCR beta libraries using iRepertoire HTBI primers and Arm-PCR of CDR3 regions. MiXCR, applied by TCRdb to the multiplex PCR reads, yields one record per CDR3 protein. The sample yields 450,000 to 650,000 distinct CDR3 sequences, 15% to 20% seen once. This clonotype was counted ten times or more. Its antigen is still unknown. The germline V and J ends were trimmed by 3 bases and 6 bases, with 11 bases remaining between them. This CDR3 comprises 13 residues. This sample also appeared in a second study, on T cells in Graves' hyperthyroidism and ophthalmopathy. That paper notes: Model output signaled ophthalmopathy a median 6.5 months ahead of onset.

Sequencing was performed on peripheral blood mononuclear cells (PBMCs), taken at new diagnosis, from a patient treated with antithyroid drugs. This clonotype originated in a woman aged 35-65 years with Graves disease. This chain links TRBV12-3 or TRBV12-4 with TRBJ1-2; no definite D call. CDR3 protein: CASSFEAGNGYTF. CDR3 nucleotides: TGTGCCAGCAGTTTTGAGGCTGGGAATGGCTACACCTTC.